Below, 9 T cell receptor beta chains from the same sample are listed, as sequenced in a study of blood T cell repertoires in COVID-19. Produced via immunoSEQ multiplex PCR; TCRdb's table is partial and in-frame only. The table includes 200,000 to 300,000 clones, 81% detected once. Sequenced material: peripheral blood. All receptors derive from a woman aged 80 or older with acute or convalescent COVID-19.

V gene TRBV19 combines with J gene TRBJ1-6; D is undetermined. V was clipped by 6 bases and J by 7 bases, with 19 bases between them. The CDR3 runs 16 residues. Germline V CDR1 and CDR2: LNHDA, SQIVND (reference sequence). CDR3 loop: CASRETAGGLNSPLHF. The CDR3 DNA follows: TGTGCCAGTAGAGAGACCGCGGGCGGCCTCAATTCACCCCTCCACTTT.

The chain has TRBV12-2 and TRBJ1-5. TRBV12-2 is classified as a pseudogene. The CDR3 is 10 residues long. Written as DNA, the CDR3 is TGTGCAAGTCGTACTTCCGAGGCGGGTTTT. Translating it yields CASRTSEAGF.

The chain employs TRBV19 and TRBJ1-6, with 7 bases identical to TRBD1. CDR3 size: 16 residues. CDR1 and CDR2 from the germline V gene are LNHDA and SQIVND (reference sequence). The J segment lost 7 bases and the V segment lost 3 bases, leaving 9 bases of the junction unmatched. The CDR3 here is CASSIIAGGKNSPLHF. CDR3 in DNA: TGTGCCAGTAGTATCATCGCAGGGGGAAAGAATTCACCCCTCCACTTT.

J is TRBJ2-3 and V is TRBV20-1; D remains ambiguous. This CDR3 spans 11 amino acids. Germline V gives CDR1 DFQATT, CDR2 SNEGSKA (reference sequence). Trimming left V 2 bases short and J 4 bases short, with 4 bases between. CDR3 residues: CSARSSDTQYF. The DNA for the CDR3 is TGCAGTGCTAGATCATCAGATACGCAGTATTTT.

V is TRBV28 and J is TRBJ2-7; 10 nucleotides line up with TRBD2. The junction had 5 bases not matched to a gene; V was cut back by 6 bases and J by 0 bases. The germline CDR1 and CDR2 sequences are MDHEN and SYDVKM. This CDR3 is built from 15 residues. In DNA, the CDR3 is TGTGCCAGCAGGCCCTCTAGCGGGAGCTCCTACGAGCAGTACTTC. Residues: CASRPSSGSSYEQYF.

The chain uses TRBV20-1 and TRBJ2-7, with 9 nucleotides matching TRBD2. With V trimmed by 3 bases and J by 2 bases, 5 bases remained unmatched. Germline lookup yields CDR1 DFQATT and CDR2 SNEGSKA (reference sequence). The CDR3 has 14 residues. CDR3 sequence reads: CSASASGIAYEQYF. Written as DNA, the CDR3 is TGCAGTGCTAGTGCTAGCGGGATCGCCTACGAGCAGTACTTC.

The CDR3 nucleotides read TGTGCCAGCAGCTTGGAGACAGAGTTCTACAATGAGCAGTTCTTC. The encoded protein is CASSLETEFYNEQFF. The chain carries TRBV5-6 and TRBJ2-1, with D possibly TRBD1 on 5 matching bases. Per germline, CDR1 SGHDT and CDR2 YYEEEE. The CDR3 covers 15 residues. V lost 0 bases and J lost 3, with 10 bases in between.

This chain connects TRBV11-2 to TRBJ2-7, with 12 bases that match TRBD2. J gave up 9 bases and V 1 base, and 4 bases lay outside the gene matches. CDR1 and CDR2 (germline): SGHAT, FQNNGV. The CDR3 has 14 residues. CDR3 sequence (DNA): TGTGCCAGCAGCTTAGTAGGGACTAGCGGGTCGCAGTACTTC. Protein product: CASSLVGTSGSQYF.

The chain is built from TRBV5-6 and TRBJ2-6; the match to TRBD1 covers 8 bases. The V gene's germline CDR1 is SGHDT and CDR2 YYEEEE. V was pared by 4 bases and J by 3 bases, with 9 bases of the junction left unmatched. The CDR3 extends over 17 amino acids. CDR3 region: CASSPLDRDLGANVLTF. For the CDR3, the DNA is TGTGCCAGCAGCCCCCTGGACAGGGACCTTGGGGCCAACGTCCTGACTTTC.